One and the same sample provided the 2 T cell receptor beta chains below, sequenced in a study of T-cell reconstitution after alpha-beta-depleted transplantation in children. Unique molecular identifiers were incorporated during preparation of the TCRbeta library. A single record per CDR3 protein comes from TCRdb applying MiXCR to the PCR reads. Of around 960,000 distinct CDR3 sequences in the sample, less than 30% were seen once. Material: PBMCs, mostly from graft donor cells, obtained 360 days after TCRalphabeta/CD19-depleted stem cell transplant. These receptors were collected from a boy less than two years old who had a stem cell transplant for SCID, so the T cells may come from the graft donor.

This clonotype showed up just a few times. The CDR3 region has the DNA TGTGCCAGCAGATGGGACCAGGGGAAGACCCAGTACTTC. It is translated as CASRWDQGKTQYF. The V call is TRBV2, the J call TRBJ2-5; possibly TRBD1 for D (6 bases). This CDR3 has 13 amino acids. The V end was cut by 6 bases, the J end by 6 bases, with 14 bases between. Germline CDR1 SNHLY, CDR2 FYNNEI. The entire variable domain, with the rest obtained from reference TRBV2 and TRBJ2-5, is as follows: EPEVTQTPSHQVTQMGQEVILRCVPISNHLYFYWYRQILGQKVEFLVSFYNNEISEKSEIFDDQFSVERPDGSNFTLKIRSTKLEDSAMYFCASRWDQGKTQYFGPGTRLLVL.

This clonotype was counted a few times. The V gene is TRBV4-1, the J gene TRBJ1-2; 9 positions match TRBD1. This CDR3 has 14 residues. V lost 4 bases, J lost 3 bases, and 3 bases stayed unmatched. Germline CDR1 and CDR2: MGHRA and YSYEKL. The chain's CDR3 is CASSPRDRDYGYTF. The CDR3 nucleotides are TGCGCCAGCAGCCCCCGGGACAGGGACTATGGCTACACCTTC.